This TCR beta chain was sequenced in a study of T cell changes during pregnancy in multiple sclerosis. The CDR3 is made up of 14 amino acids. V lost 6 bases and J lost 6; bases outside the gene matches: 6. The germline gives CDR1 LNHDA, CDR2 SQIVND (reference sequence). This clone was recorded only once. The repertoire was sequenced with immunoSEQ multiplex PCR; TCRdb's copy has only in-frame clones and lacks some. The sample has about 37,000 clones; about 90% are singletons. Material: CD4+ T cells from peripheral blood mononuclear cells, obtained in the third trimester of pregnancy. The TCR originated in a female donor in good health, enrolled as a control in a pregnancy study. The rearrangement links TRBV19 to TRBJ1-4, with 8 bases identical to TRBD1. The chain's CDR3 is CASSPTGEDEKLFF. CDR3 DNA sequence: TGTGCCAGTAGCCCGACAGGGGAAGATGAAAAACTGTTTTTT.